This is a list of T cell receptor beta chains from one sample in a study of blood T cell repertoires in COVID-19. Generated by immunoSEQ multiplex PCR, the TCRdb table keeps only in-frame clones and is missing some. Counted here are over 60,000 clones, roughly 89% occurring once; the ten biggest clones make up about 4.9%. The sequenced sample consisted of peripheral blood. All receptors derive from a woman aged 50 to 65 with active COVID-19. Each CDR3 is given with its conserved first and last residue. D genes are given only for firm matches.

TRBJ2-3 TRBV2 TRBD2 TGTGCCAGCAGTGGACACCATGGAGCGGGAGGGGGCACAGATACGCAGTATTTT CASSGHHGAGGGTDTQYF
TRBJ2-1 TRBV7-3 . TGTGCCAGCAGCTTAGGACAAGCCTGGAATGAGCAGTTCTTC CASSLGQAWNEQFF
TRBJ2-4 TRBV10-3 TRBD2 TGTGCCATGGGGGAGGGAAGCAAAAACATTCAGTACTTC CAMGEGSKNIQYF
TRBJ1-4 TRBV5-1 . TGCGCCAGCAGCCTGGGACACATTGAAAAACTGTTTTTT CASSLGHIEKLFF
TRBJ1-6 TRBV6-6 . TGTGCCAGCAGCTGGGGACTGTCATATAATTCACCCCTCCACTTT CASSWGLSYNSPLHF
TRBJ2-1 TRBV6-5 . TGTGCCAGCAGTTACCCCGGGACTCAAGTCAATGAGCAGTTCTTC CASSYPGTQVNEQFF
TRBJ1-2 TRBV2 . TGTGCCAGCACAGGGTACTATGGCTACACCTTC CASTGYYGYTF
TRBJ1-1 TRBV2 . TGTGCCAGCACCCCCCGGGGGAACACTGAAGCTTTCTTT CASTPRGNTEAFF
TRBJ2-1 TRBV19 . TGTGCCAGAGGTCTCAGGGCTTACAATGAGCAGTTCTTC CARGLRAYNEQFF
TRBJ2-7 TRBV11-3 . TGTGCCAGCAGCTTTAGTCCATACTACGAGCAGTACTTC CASSFSPYYEQYF
TRBJ1-2 TRBV30 TRBD1 TGTGCCTCCCCGACCCGGGACAGGGTTGTCGGAGGCTACACCTTC CASPTRDRVVGGYTF
TRBJ2-7 TRBV2 TRBD1 TGTGCCAGCAGGGAGACAGGGAACGGCTACGAGCAGTACTTC CASRETGNGYEQYF
TRBJ2-5 TRBV19 . TGTGCCACCAACCAGAGAGGGGGACAAGAGACCCAGTACTTC CATNQRGGQETQYF
TRBJ2-1 TRBV6-5 . TGTGCCAGCAGTCCCGGGACTCGGCATTACAATGAGCAGTTCTTC CASSPGTRHYNEQFF
TRBJ1-3 TRBV7-6 . TGTGCCAGCGGGGCCTCTTCCCGCTCTGGAAACACCATATATTTT CASGASSRSGNTIYF
TRBJ1-1 TRBV14 TRBD1 TGTGCCAGCAGCCAAGCCCGGACAGGGGTAGAAGCTTTCTTT CASSQARTGVEAFF
TRBJ1-1 TRBV5-6 TRBD1 TGTGCCAGCAGCTTGGCCGACAGGGGGTACACTGAAGCTTTCTTT CASSLADRGYTEAFF
TRBJ1-5 TRBV5-1 . TGCGCCAGCAGCTTGTTTTGGTTAAGAGGGCCCGAGTATAGCAATCAGCCCCAGCATTTT CASSLFWLRGPEYSNQPQHF
TRBJ2-5 TRBV5-6 TRBD1 TGTGCCAGCAGCTTGGAGAGGGGGCACCCCCAGTACTTC CASSLERGHPQYF
TRBJ2-7 TRBV19 . TGTGCCAGTAGTATAGATCGAGGCAGCTCCTACGAGCAGTACTTC CASSIDRGSSYEQYF